This TCR beta chain stems from a study of blood T cell repertoires in COVID-19. Study details: COVID-19 samples collected from the United States, Italy and Spain covered acute and convalescent phases. The cDNA or gDNA used as material had been derived from T cells, B-cell-depleted T cells, or PBMCs.

Only in-frame clones appear in the TCRdb table, and some are missing; sequencing was by immunoSEQ multiplex PCR. The table records approximately 230,000 clones, 70% to 90% of them present only once. The V end lost 4 bases, the J end lost 2 bases, and 12 bases lay between the germline ends. Germline V gene data show CDR1 as ENHRY and CDR2 as SYGVKD. The CDR3 contains 15 residues. The receptor was isolated from a man aged 18 to 35 with active or convalescent COVID-19. This rearrangement joins TRBV10-3 to TRBJ2-4; D might be TRBD2 (5 bases). The sequencing input was peripheral blood. The CDR3 DNA reads as TGTGCCATCAGTGCCGTTGGCGGGTCCAAAAACATTCAGTACTTC. Translating gives CAISAVGGSKNIQYF.